Below are 15 T cell receptor beta chains sequenced from a single sample in a study of cytomegalovirus exposure and HLA in healthy donors. PCR employed 60 Vbeta and 13 Jbeta primers. The data were produced by immunoSEQ multiplex PCR, yet TCRdb's version contains in-frame clones alone and is incomplete. Here the sample spans 150,000 to 200,000 clones, just over 70% being singletons. Sequencing was carried out using PBMCs. The receptors stem from a man younger than 35 in good health and CMV-seropositive.

This clone was counted only a few times. The CDR3, as DNA: TGTGCCAGCCGGACTCTAGCGGGAAGAACAGATACGCAGTATTTT. It encodes CASRTLAGRTDTQYF. The chain employs TRBV6-5 and TRBJ2-3; 9 bases align to TRBD2. CDR1 and CDR2 (germline): MNHEY, SVGAGI. This CDR3 comprises 15 residues. With 8 bases clipped from V and 3 bases from J, the junction kept 9 bases outside the gene matches.

The chain has TRBV4-2 and TRBJ1-1, with TRBD1 identical over 7 bases. Looked up from germline, CDR1 is LGHNA and CDR2 is YNFKEQ. This CDR3 spans 14 amino acids. V lost 1 base and J lost 6; bases outside the gene matches: 5. DNA of the CDR3: TGTGCCAGCAGCCAAGGACAGGGAGTCGCTGAAGCTTTCTTT. Protein product: CASSQGQGVAEAFF.

The V call is TRBV2, the J call TRBJ1-1, with D possibly matching TRBD1 (5 bases). The CDR3 loop spans 16 amino acids. Germline V gives CDR1 SNHLY, CDR2 FYNNEI. V gave up 9 bases and J gave up 1 base, with 21 bases separating them. CDR3 DNA sequence: TGTGCCAGGAGCAACGGACAAGTTCTGACGAACACTGAAGCTTTCTTT. It codes for CARSNGQVLTNTEAFF.

The rearrangement uses TRBV5-4 and TRBJ2-5; 7 positions agree with TRBD2. CDR1 and CDR2 from the germline V gene are SGHNT and YYREEE (reference sequence). The CDR3 sequence is 16 residues long. J gave up 1 base and V 3 bases, and 9 bases lay outside the gene matches. This CDR3 reads CASSSSVRTSQETQYF. CDR3 nucleotide sequence: TGTGCCAGCAGCTCCTCCGTTAGGACTAGCCAAGAGACCCAGTACTTC.

The J gene is TRBJ1-1, the V gene TRBV19; the match to TRBD1 covers 8 bases. The CDR3 has 13 residues. The germline CDR1 and CDR2 sequences are LNHDA and SQIVND (reference sequence). V dropped 3 bases and J dropped 7; count of bases not matched to a gene: 4. CDR3 region: CASSIGQGVEAFF. CDR3 nucleotides: TGTGCCAGTAGTATCGGACAGGGAGTTGAAGCTTTCTTT.

The chain employs TRBV6-1 and TRBJ1-5; D uncertain. The CDR3 totals 13 residues. Looked up from germline, CDR1 is MNHNS and CDR2 is SASEGT. Trimming pared 4 bases from V and 3 bases from J, leaving 7 bases between. The CDR3: CASSGGFNQPQHF. Written as DNA, the CDR3 is TGTGCCAGCAGTGGTGGCTTCAATCAGCCCCAGCATTTT.

This chain uses TRBV28 with TRBJ2-5, with D unclear. The V gene's germline CDR1 is MDHEN and CDR2 SYDVKM. The CDR3 contains 11 residues. V was pared by 4 bases and J by 10 bases, with 10 bases between. The CDR3 nucleotides read TGTGCCAGCAGTTCCTACTCTCGCCAGTACTTC. The encoded protein is CASSSYSRQYF.

J is TRBJ1-6 and V is TRBV19, with 10 bases aligning to TRBD1. Germline V gene lookup returns CDR1 LNHDA and CDR2 SQIVND (reference sequence). Germline trimming cut 6 bases from V and 10 bases from J; bases unmatched to any gene: 6. This CDR3 has 14 amino acids. The CDR3 DNA follows: TGTGCCAGTAGCGGGACAGGGGAGCGATCACCCCTCCACTTT. Protein product: CASSGTGERSPLHF. Supplemented by reference TRBV19 and TRBJ1-6, the full variable domain reads DGGITQSPKYLFRKEGQNVTLSCEQNLNHDAMYWYRQDPGQGLRLIYYSQIVNDFQKGDIAEGYSVSREKKESFPLTVTSAQKNPTAFYLCASSGTGERSPLHFGNGTRLTVT.

The chain is built from TRBV7-9 and TRBJ2-1; 14 bases agree with TRBD2. Germline CDR1 reads SEHNR; CDR2 reads FQNEAQ (reference sequence). Trimming at V came to 3 bases and at J to 8 bases, leaving 9 bases not matched to a gene. The CDR3 runs 17 residues. CDR3 sequence reads: CASSFDGGLAGDHEQFF. CDR3 DNA: TGTGCCAGCAGCTTCGACGGGGGACTAGCGGGAGACCATGAGCAGTTCTTC. Using reference TRBV7-9 and TRBJ2-1 for the parts outside the CDR3, the full variable domain is DTGVSQNPRHKITKRGQNVTFRCDPISEHNRLYWYRQTLGQGPEFLTYFQNEAQLEKSRLLSDRFSAERPKGSFSTLEIQRTEQGDSAMYLCASSFDGGLAGDHEQFFGPGTRLTVL.

V and J are TRBV15 and TRBJ2-3; 7 bases match TRBD1. CDR1 LNHNV and CDR2 YYDKDF come from the germline V gene (reference sequence). The CDR3 runs to 17 residues. The trim removed 5 bases at V and 2 bases at J, leaving 13 bases unmatched. CDR3 loop: CATSSAPAGGYTDTQYF. The CDR3 nucleotides read TGTGCCACCAGCTCTGCCCCGGCAGGGGGTTACACAGATACGCAGTATTTT.

The chain's CDR3 is CASSVRIMNTEAFF. The DNA of the CDR3 is TGTGCCAGCAGTGTCAGGATTATGAACACTGAAGCTTTCTTT. The chain couples TRBV2 to TRBJ1-1, with D uncertain. Trimming removed 4 bases at V and 0 bases at J, with 9 bases between. Germline V gene sequence: CDR1 SNHLY, CDR2 FYNNEI. This CDR3 comprises 14 residues.

This rearrangement joins TRBV6-5 to TRBJ1-1; D unresolved. Per germline, CDR1 MNHEY and CDR2 SVGAGI. V shed 7 bases and J shed 0 bases, with 12 bases lying between them. CDR3 length: 14 residues. The CDR3 coding sequence is TGTGCCAGCACCTCCGGGTCCCTGAACACTGAAGCTTTCTTT. Translated, it gives CASTSGSLNTEAFF.

The CDR3: CAWSVGTAYGYTF. The DNA for the CDR3 is TGTGCCTGGAGTGTGGGGACAGCTTATGGCTACACCTTC. The chain is built from TRBV30 and TRBJ1-2; TRBD1 aligns across 7 bases. CDR3 length: 13 amino acids. Germline CDR1 and CDR2: GTSNPN and SVGIG (reference sequence). The V and J ends lost 0 bases and 5 bases, in that order; junction bases with no gene match: 3. The whole variable domain, filled in from reference TRBV30 and TRBJ1-2, reads SQTIHQWPATLVQPVGSPLSLECTVEGTSNPNLYWYRQAAGRGLQLLFYSVGIGQISSEVPQNLSASRPQDRQFILSSKKLLLSDSGFYLCAWSVGTAYGYTFGSGTRLTVV.

This clone has just a few counts. The chain combines TRBV25-1 with TRBJ1-2; 7 bases are shared with TRBD1. CDR1 MGHDK and CDR2 SYGVNS come from the germline V gene. The junction had 3 bases not matched to a gene; V was cut back by 3 bases and J by 2 bases. The CDR3 covers 14 residues. This chain's CDR3 is CASSEPTGNYGYTF. CDR3 bases: TGTGCCAGCAGTGAGCCGACAGGGAACTATGGCTACACCTTC.

The CDR3 coding sequence is TGTGCCAGCAGCTTGGCCGGGGAGTCCCTTAGCAATCAGCCCCAGCATTTT. Encoded protein: CASSLAGESLSNQPQHF. The chain recombines TRBV5-6 with TRBJ1-5; D not certain. Germline CDR1 reads SGHDT; CDR2 reads YYEEEE. The CDR3 consists of 17 residues. V lost 0 bases and J 0 bases, leaving 13 bases between the germline ends.